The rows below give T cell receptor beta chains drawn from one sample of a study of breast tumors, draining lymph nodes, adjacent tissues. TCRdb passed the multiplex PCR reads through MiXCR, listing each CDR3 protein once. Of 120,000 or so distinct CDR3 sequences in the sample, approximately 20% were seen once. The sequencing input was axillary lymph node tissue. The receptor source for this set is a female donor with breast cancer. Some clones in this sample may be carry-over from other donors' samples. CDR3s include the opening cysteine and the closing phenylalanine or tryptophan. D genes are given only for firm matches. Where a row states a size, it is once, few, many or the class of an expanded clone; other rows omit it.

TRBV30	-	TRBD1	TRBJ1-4	CAWSVGQGSNEKLFF	TGTGCCTGGAGTGTAGGACAGGGCAGTAATGAAAAACTGTTTTTT
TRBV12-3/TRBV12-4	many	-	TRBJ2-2	CASSAAGTRELFF	TGTGCCAGCAGTGCAGCCGGGACCCGGGAGCTGTTTTTT
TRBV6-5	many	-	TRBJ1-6	CASSYKVSGYNSPLHF	TGTGCCAGCAGTTACAAGGTGTCGGGGTACAATTCACCCCTCCACTTT
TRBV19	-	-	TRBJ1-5	CASRLQGIMQPQHF	TGTGCCAGTAGGCTACAGGGAATTATGCAGCCCCAGCATTTT
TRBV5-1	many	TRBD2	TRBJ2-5	CASSFTSGIQETQYF	TGCGCCAGCAGCTTTACTAGCGGAATTCAAGAGACCCAGTACTTC
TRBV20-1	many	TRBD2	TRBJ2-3	CSARAGATDTQYF	TGCAGTGCGAGAGCGGGGGCCACAGATACGCAGTATTTT
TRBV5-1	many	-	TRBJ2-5	CASSLGSQKETQYF	TGCGCCAGCAGCTTGGGTTCCCAAAAAGAGACCCAGTACTTC
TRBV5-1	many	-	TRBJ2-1	CASSLGGNRNEQFF	TGCGCCAGCAGCTTGGGCGGGAACAGGAATGAGCAGTTCTTC
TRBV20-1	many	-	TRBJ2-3	CSARWGPGDTQYF	TGCAGTGCTAGGTGGGGGCCGGGCGATACGCAGTATTTT
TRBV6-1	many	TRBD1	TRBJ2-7	CASRRNPGQGADEQYF	TGTGCCAGCAGAAGAAACCCGGGACAGGGGGCTGACGAGCAGTACTTC
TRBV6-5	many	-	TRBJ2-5	CASSPVGEETQYF	TGTGCCAGCAGCCCGGTGGGGGAGGAGACCCAGTACTTC
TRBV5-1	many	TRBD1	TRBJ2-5	CASSSGQGAQTQYF	TGCGCCAGCAGCTCGGGACAGGGGGCGCAGACCCAGTACTTC
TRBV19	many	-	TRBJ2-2	CASSIDWDTGELFF	TGTGCCAGTAGTATTGATTGGGACACCGGGGAGCTGTTTTTT
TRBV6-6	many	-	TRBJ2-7	CASTPGLPLYEQYF	TGTGCCAGCACCCCGGGGCTCCCTCTTTACGAGCAGTACTTC
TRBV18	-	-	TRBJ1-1	CASSLLQDTEAFF	TGTGCCAGCTCACTCTTACAGGACACTGAAGCTTTCTTT
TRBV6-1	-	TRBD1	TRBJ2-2	CASGPTGTVNTGELFF	TGTGCCAGCGGACCCACCGGGACAGTTAACACCGGGGAGCTGTTTTTT
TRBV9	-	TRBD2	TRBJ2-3	CGSSGSGTQDTQYF	TGTGGCAGCAGCGGGAGCGGGACCCAGGATACGCAGTATTTT
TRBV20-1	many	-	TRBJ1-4	CSASGGTNEKLFF	TGCAGTGCTAGCGGGGGCACTAATGAAAAACTGTTTTTT
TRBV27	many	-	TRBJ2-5	CASSRLRETQYF	TGTGCCAGCAGTAGGCTTAGAGAGACCCAGTACTTC
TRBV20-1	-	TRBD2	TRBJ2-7	CSAVSGGSIYEQYF	TGCAGTGCTGTTAGCGGGGGGTCTATCTACGAGCAGTACTTC
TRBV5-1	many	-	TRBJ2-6	CASSLVGSGANVLTF	TGCGCCAGCAGCTTGGTGGGCTCTGGGGCCAACGTCCTGACTTTC
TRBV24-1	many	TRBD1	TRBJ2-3	CATRGTGESTDTQYF	TGTGCCACCAGGGGGACAGGAGAAAGCACAGATACGCAGTATTTT
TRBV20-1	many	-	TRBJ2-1	CSARDSSYDYNEQFF	TGCAGTGCTAGAGATTCTAGCTACGACTACAATGAGCAGTTCTTC
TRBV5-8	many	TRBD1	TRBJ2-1	CASSSAGGAAYNEQFF	TGTGCCAGCAGCTCCGCAGGGGGCGCGGCCTACAATGAGCAGTTCTTC
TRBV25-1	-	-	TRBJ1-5	CASSEYGEGQPQHF	TGTGCCAGCAGTGAATACGGGGAGGGTCAGCCCCAGCATTTT